The 11 T cell receptor beta chains presented below share a single source sample, sequenced in a study of T cell responses to AZD1222 COVID-19 vaccine. Sequencing was performed with immunoSEQ multiplex PCR; in TCRdb, only in-frame clones are kept and a portion is missing. The sample carries 84,000 or so clones, about 90% recorded once. The sequenced sample was peripheral blood, obtained on day 0 of AZD1222 vaccination. Receptor source: an adult in good health.

The J gene is TRBJ2-3, the V gene TRBV6-5; D gene ambiguous. Germline values: CDR1 MNHEY, CDR2 SVGAGI. This CDR3 region has 13 residues. The V gene lost 5 bases and the J gene lost 2 bases, with 8 bases spanning the gap. Written as DNA, the CDR3 is TGTGCCAGCAGTCAGACTGACACAGATACGCAGTATTTT. Translation: CASSQTDTDTQYF.

The rearrangement uses TRBV5-1 and TRBJ1-1; D gene unclear. CDR3 length: 13 amino acids. Germline V gene lookup returns CDR1 SGHRS and CDR2 YFSETQ. Trimming removed 1 base from V and 2 bases from J, with 6 bases in between. CDR3 sequence (DNA): TGCGCCAGCAGCTTGCTGGGAAACACTGAAGCTTTCTTT. Encoded protein: CASSLLGNTEAFF.

The V gene is TRBV6-1, the J gene TRBJ1-6, with 7 bases that match TRBD1. V dropped 2 bases and J dropped 11; count of bases not matched to a gene: 6. The V gene's germline CDR1 is MNHNS and CDR2 SASEGT. The CDR3 loop spans 14 amino acids. The CDR3 nucleotides are TGTGCCAGCAGTGAAAGGAGGGGGCTCACACCCCTCCACTTT. Protein product: CASSERRGLTPLHF.

The chain has TRBV7-8 and TRBJ1-1; D ambiguous. The CDR3 sequence is 14 residues long. Germline CDR1 is SGHVS and CDR2 is FQNEAQ. The V end was cut by 1 base, the J end by 2 bases, with 8 bases between. The CDR3 bases are TGTGCCAGCAGCTTAGGAGGTATTAACACTGAAGCTTTCTTT. This sequence encodes CASSLGGINTEAFF. Using reference TRBV7-8 and TRBJ1-1 for the parts outside the CDR3, the full variable domain is GAGVSQSPRYKVAKRGQDVALRCDPISGHVSLFWYQQALGQGPEFLTYFQNEAQLDKSGLPSDRFFAERPEGSVSTLKIQRTQQEDSAVYLCASSLGGINTEAFFGQGTRLTVV.

The chain has TRBV15 and TRBJ2-7, with 7 bases lining up with TRBD2. The CDR3 is 16 amino acids. V gave up 0 bases and J gave up 2 bases; unmatched junction bases: 7. CDR1 and CDR2 from the germline V gene are LNHNV and YYDKDF (reference sequence). The CDR3 region is CATSREKAGAPYEQYF. The CDR3 bases are TGTGCCACCAGCAGAGAAAAGGCGGGAGCCCCCTACGAGCAGTACTTC.

The J gene is TRBJ2-5, the V gene TRBV19; the D gene is possibly TRBD2 (6 bases). This CDR3 is 19 amino acids long. Looked up from germline, CDR1 is LNHDA and CDR2 is SQIVND (reference sequence). V dropped 11 bases and J dropped 4 bases, with 35 bases sitting between them. CDR3 nucleotides: TGTGCCGTGTCCCCGCGGGGTGGAGGAGCCCCCAGAACCTTAGAGACCCAGTACTTC. The encoded protein is CAVSPRGGGAPRTLETQYF.

This clone is a singleton in its sample. The chain links TRBV12-3 or TRBV12-4 to TRBJ1-5, with D unclear. Trimming stripped 3 bases from V and 6 bases from J, with 9 bases between. The CDR3 is 13 residues long. The DNA of the CDR3 is TGTGCCAGCAGTTTTCTCTTCGGTCAGCCCCAGCATTTT. Residues: CASSFLFGQPQHF.

The rearrangement uses TRBV7-9 and TRBJ2-1; D is unresolved. Deletions cut 3 bases from V and 6 bases from J, with 15 bases between. Germline V CDR1 and CDR2: SEHNR, FQNEAQ (reference sequence). The CDR3 is made up of 15 amino acids. CDR3 DNA: TGTGCCAGCAGCTTCGGCACACCGAATACCAATGAGCAGTTCTTC. This sequence encodes CASSFGTPNTNEQFF. Filled out from reference TRBV7-9 and TRBJ2-1, the complete variable domain reads DTGVSQNPRHKITKRGQNVTFRCDPISEHNRLYWYRQTLGQGPEFLTYFQNEAQLEKSRLLSDRFSAERPKGSFSTLEIQRTEQGDSAMYLCASSFGTPNTNEQFFGPGTRLTVL.

The CDR3 bases are TGTGCCTGGAGTGGGGGGCCGTATGGCTACACCTTC. Amino acid sequence: CAWSGGPYGYTF. The chain recombines TRBV30 with TRBJ1-2, with D tentatively TRBD1 (6 bases). The CDR3 totals 12 residues. The V end lost 1 base, the J end lost 5 bases, and 8 bases lay between the germline ends. Germline values: CDR1 GTSNPN, CDR2 SVGIG (reference sequence).

The rearrangement joins TRBV5-1 to TRBJ1-4; D gene ambiguous. Germline loops: CDR1 SGHRS, CDR2 YFSETQ. The CDR3 is 15 amino acids. V shed 3 bases and J shed 8 bases, with 17 bases lying between them. The CDR3 DNA reads TGCGCCAGCAGCTCCCAGCGGGCAGGCGCCGAAAAACTGTTTTTT. It specifies CASSSQRAGAEKLFF. Variable domain in full (rest from reference TRBV5-1 and TRBJ1-4): KAGVTQTPRYLIKTRGQQVTLSCSPISGHRSVSWYQQTPGQGLQFLFEYFSETQRNKGNFPGRFSGRQFSNSRSEMNVSTLELGDSALYLCASSSQRAGAEKLFFGSGTQLSVL.

V and J are TRBV25-1 and TRBJ2-2; weak D call: TRBD2 (5 bases). The V gene's germline CDR1 is MGHDK and CDR2 SYGVNS. This CDR3 is 13 amino acids long. Trimming pared 3 bases from V and 7 bases from J, leaving 9 bases between. CDR3 protein: CASSDTRDGELFF. The CDR3 region has the DNA TGTGCCAGCAGTGACACTCGGGACGGGGAGCTGTTTTTT. The variable domain in full, completed from reference TRBV25-1 and TRBJ2-2, reads EADIYQTPRYLVIGTGKKITLECSQTMGHDKMYWYQQDPGMELHLIHYSYGVNSTEKGDLSSESTVSRIRTEHFPLTLESARPSHTSQYLCASSDTRDGELFFGEGSRLTVL.